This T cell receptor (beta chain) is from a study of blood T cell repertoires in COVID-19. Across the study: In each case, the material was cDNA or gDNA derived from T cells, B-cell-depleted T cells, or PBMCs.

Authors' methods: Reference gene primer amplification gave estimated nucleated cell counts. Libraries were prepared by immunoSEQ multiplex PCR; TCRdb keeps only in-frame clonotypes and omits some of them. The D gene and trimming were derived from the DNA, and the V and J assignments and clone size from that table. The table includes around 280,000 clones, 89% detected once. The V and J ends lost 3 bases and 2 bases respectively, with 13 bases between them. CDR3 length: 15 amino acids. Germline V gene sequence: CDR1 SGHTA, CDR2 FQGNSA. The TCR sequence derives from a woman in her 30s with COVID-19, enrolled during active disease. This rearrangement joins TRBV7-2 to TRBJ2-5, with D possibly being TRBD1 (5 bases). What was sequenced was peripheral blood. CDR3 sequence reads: CASSFPDSIQETQYF. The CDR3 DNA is TGTGCCAGCAGCTTTCCCGACAGTATACAAGAGACCCAGTACTTC.